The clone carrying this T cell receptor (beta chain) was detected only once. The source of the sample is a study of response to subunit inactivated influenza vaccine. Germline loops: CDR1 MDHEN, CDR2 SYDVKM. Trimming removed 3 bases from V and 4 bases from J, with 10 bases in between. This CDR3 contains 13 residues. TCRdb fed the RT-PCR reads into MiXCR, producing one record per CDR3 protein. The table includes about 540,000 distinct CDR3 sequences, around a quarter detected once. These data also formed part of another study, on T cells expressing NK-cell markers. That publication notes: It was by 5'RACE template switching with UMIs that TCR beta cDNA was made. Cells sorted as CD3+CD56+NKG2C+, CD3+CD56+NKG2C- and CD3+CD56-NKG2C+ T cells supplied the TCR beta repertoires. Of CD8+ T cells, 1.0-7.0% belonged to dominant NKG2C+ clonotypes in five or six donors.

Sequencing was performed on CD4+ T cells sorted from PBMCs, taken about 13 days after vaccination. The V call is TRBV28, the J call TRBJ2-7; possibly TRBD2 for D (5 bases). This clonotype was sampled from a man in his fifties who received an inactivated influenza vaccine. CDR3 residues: CASSFIAKYEQYF. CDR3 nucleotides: TGTGCCAGCAGTTTCATAGCGAAATACGAGCAGTACTTC. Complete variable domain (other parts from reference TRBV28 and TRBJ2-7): DVKVTQSSRYLVKRTGEKVFLECVQDMDHENMFWYRQDPGLGLRLIYFSYDVKMKEKGDIPEGYSVSREKKERFSLILESASTNQTSMYLCASSFIAKYEQYFGPGTRLTVT.